A selection of T cell receptor beta chains follows, all from one sample in a study of T-cell memory formation after mild COVID-19. TCRdb itself ran the 5' RACE reads through MiXCR, one entry per CDR3 protein. The sample has roughly 140,000 distinct CDR3 sequences; 14% to 15% are singletons. Sequenced input: PBMCs or a T cell subset sorted from them (not recorded which). These receptors were obtained from an adult woman who had mild COVID-19 (a few samples of this study predate the infection). Cell type and time point are not known. The conserved cysteine and the conserved F or W are not part of the CDR3 here. The D gene is left open where the match is weak.

V gene,D gene,CDR3 protein
TRBV27,NA,ASKISGPVYEQY
TRBV30,NA,AWSPLESSGANVLT
TRBV12-3/TRBV12-4,TRBD1,ASSWTGSNQPQH
TRBV12-3/TRBV12-4,TRBD2,ASSFGSAVWASGAKQETQY
TRBV27,NA,ASSLGGGNQPQH
TRBV3-1,NA,ASSQEYNSPLH
TRBV20-1,NA,SAREAREVIVDTEAF
TRBV7-2,TRBD2,ASSLARASGNDEQF
TRBV2,TRBD2,ASSEESLAGVVRTQY
TRBV12-3/TRBV12-4,NA,ASSPQYHKETQY
TRBV7-2,NA,ASSPDWSYNEQF
TRBV4-3,NA,ASSPRSDGNRRYTEAF
TRBV6-5,TRBD2,ASSYSIVSSGQETQY
TRBV6-2/TRBV6-3,NA,ASSYVPGFSTDTQY
TRBV15,NA,ATSRATGGLDTEAF
TRBV7-9,TRBD1,ASRNPGTGPSYEQY
TRBV7-9,NA,ASSPLRTNSYNEQF
TRBV20-1,NA,SASAGASYNEQF
TRBV15,TRBD1,ATSRGRGTADTQY
TRBV6-5,TRBD2,ASSYSSLAGEVPLSEQY
TRBV4-1,TRBD2,ASSHLAGEETQY
TRBV24-1,TRBD1,ATQGQGNQPQH
TRBV15,NA,ATSTTPGGDGYT
TRBV14,NA,ASSQKRANSYEQY
TRBV20-1,NA,SASTYEQY
TRBV5-1,NA,ASSLAGAWDTQY
TRBV5-4,TRBD1,ASSLGDRGSNTEAF
TRBV7-6,NA,ASSLPPSNTGELF
TRBV5-5,NA,ASTRPEWQPNTGELF
TRBV28,TRBD2,AIRRAGEYNEQF
TRBV29-1,NA,SASTTLSYEQY
TRBV7-9,NA,ASSPDIGSSPLH
TRBV5-1,NA,ASSLRGGYNEQF
TRBV5-1,TRBD1,ASSLEDRGLVLAKNIQY